A single sample is the source of the 3 T cell receptor beta chains below, sequenced in a study of response to subunit inactivated influenza vaccine. Each CDR3 protein gets one entry after TCRdb re-called the RT-PCR reads with MiXCR. The sample has fewer than 700,000 distinct CDR3 sequences, around 13% seen once; the top ten hold over 10%. The sequencing used PBMCs from blood, collected roughly 6 weeks after vaccination. All receptors come from a man between 50 and 59 years old who received an inactivated influenza vaccine.

This clonotype was counted ten times or more. This chain connects TRBV10-3 to TRBJ1-4; D remains ambiguous. The germline V and J ends were trimmed by 3 bases and 3 bases, with 11 bases remaining between them. The germline V gene has CDR1 ENHRY and CDR2 SYGVKD. The CDR3 has 15 amino acids. Written as DNA, the CDR3 is TGTGCCATCAGTGATGGAGGGCTGTCTAATGAAAAACTGTTTTTT. This encodes CAISDGGLSNEKLFF.

This clonotype was picked up a small number of times. The V and J genes are TRBV29-1 and TRBJ1-6; possibly TRBD1 for D (5 bases). Trimming stripped 7 bases from V and 7 bases from J, with 14 bases between. This CDR3 is built from 13 residues. The V gene's germline CDR1 is SQVTM and CDR2 ANQGSEA. Written as DNA, the CDR3 is TGCAGCGCTCGGAAGACAGCGAATTCACCCCTCCACTTT. It encodes CSARKTANSPLHF.

This clonotype was detected only a few times. The chain joins TRBV29-1 to TRBJ2-1; 11 nucleotides match TRBD2. Germline-derived CDR1 and CDR2 are SQVTM and ANQGSEA. The V segment lost 0 bases and the J segment 8 bases; nucleotides outside the gene matches: 9. This CDR3 has 16 amino acids. CDR3 sequence (DNA): TGCAGCGTTGAAGAGAGACTAGCGGGACCCAGGGATGAGCAGTTCTTC. Translating it yields CSVEERLAGPRDEQFF.